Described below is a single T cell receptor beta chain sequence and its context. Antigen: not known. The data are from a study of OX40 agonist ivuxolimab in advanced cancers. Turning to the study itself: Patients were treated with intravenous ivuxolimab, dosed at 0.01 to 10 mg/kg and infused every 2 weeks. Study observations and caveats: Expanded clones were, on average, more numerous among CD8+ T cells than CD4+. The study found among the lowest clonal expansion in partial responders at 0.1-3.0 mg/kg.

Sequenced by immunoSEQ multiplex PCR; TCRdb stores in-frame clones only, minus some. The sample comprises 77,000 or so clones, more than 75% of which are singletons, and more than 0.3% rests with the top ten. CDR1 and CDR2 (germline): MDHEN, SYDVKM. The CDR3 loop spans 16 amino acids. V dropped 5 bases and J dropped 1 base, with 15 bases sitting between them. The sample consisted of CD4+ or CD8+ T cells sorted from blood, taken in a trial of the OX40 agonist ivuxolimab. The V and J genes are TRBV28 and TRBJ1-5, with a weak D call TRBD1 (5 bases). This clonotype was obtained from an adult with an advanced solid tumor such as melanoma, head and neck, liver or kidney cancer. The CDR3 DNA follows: TGTGCCAGCAGTCGTAGGGACGGGACCAGCAATCAGCCCCAGCATTTT. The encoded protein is CASSRRDGTSNQPQHF.